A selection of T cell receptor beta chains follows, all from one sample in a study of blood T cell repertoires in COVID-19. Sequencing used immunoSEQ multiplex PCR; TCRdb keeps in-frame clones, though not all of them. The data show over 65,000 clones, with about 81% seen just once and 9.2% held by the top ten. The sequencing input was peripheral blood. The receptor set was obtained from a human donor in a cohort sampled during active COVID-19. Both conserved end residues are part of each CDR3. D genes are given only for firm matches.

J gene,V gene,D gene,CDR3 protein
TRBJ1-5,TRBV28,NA,CASSPSSQPQHF
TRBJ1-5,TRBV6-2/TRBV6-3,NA,CASSYSQGNQPQHF
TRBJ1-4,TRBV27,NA,CASSSTAHNEKLFF
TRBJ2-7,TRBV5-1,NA,CASSLTISTYEQYF
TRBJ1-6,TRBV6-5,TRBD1,CASTPTGTNSPLHF
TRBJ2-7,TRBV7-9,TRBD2,CASSLALAGGSPYEQYF
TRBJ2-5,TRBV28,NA,CASSSFAGRNQETQYF
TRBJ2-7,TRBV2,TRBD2,CASSSSGYSYEQYF
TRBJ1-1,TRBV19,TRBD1,CASSSIGGEKKTEAFF
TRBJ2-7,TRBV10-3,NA,CAISGGVHEQYF
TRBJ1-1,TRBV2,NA,CASSGGRMNTEAFF
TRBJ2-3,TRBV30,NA,CAWSVDSASTDTQYF
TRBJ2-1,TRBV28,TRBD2,CASRTPVAGEGNEQFF
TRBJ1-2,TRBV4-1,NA,CASSQDARANYGYTF
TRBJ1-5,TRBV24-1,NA,CATSDAGFNQPQHF
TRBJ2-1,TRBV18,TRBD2,CASSPPGAGLAWNEQFF
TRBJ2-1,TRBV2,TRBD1,CASSGQGVGNEQFF
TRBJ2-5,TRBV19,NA,CASSITGGVQKTQYF
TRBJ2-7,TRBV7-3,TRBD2,CASSLGLAPSYEQYF
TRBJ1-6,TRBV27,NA,CASSSDSYRDSPLHF
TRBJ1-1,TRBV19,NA,CASSTNGIYMNTEAFF
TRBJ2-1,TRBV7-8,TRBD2,CASSRLTSGSINWQFF
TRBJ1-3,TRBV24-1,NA,CATSEVNRVPGNTIYF
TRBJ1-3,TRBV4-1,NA,CASNQEGRGGNTIYF
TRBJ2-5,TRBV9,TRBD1,CASSPWTGGEETQYF
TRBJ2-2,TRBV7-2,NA,CASSFGGPGELFF
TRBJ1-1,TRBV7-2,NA,CASSLVTLNTEAFF
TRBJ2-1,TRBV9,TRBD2,CASSGGLAGVTNEQFF
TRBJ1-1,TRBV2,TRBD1,CASRRGQGPLVAFF
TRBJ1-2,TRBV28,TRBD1,CASSVGQAYGYTF
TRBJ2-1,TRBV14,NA,CASSRGIEQFF
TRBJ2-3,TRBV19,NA,CATEGGSVVGSTDTQYF
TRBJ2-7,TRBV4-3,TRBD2,CASSHGSGKSNEQYF
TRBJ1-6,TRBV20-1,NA,CSASPARGNSPLHF
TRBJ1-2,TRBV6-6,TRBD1,CASIIPGQPAYGYTF
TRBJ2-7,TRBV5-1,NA,CASRSAQGTSYEQYF
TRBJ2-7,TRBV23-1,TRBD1,CASSHPGKGARNEQYF
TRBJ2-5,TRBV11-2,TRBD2,CASSLDREGRETQYF
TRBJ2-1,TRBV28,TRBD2,CASSLGSGRTYEQFF
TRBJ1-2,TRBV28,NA,CASSTGTSVLSYGYTF
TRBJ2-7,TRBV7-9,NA,CASSPAYEQYF
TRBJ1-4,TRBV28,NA,CASSLPLSSATNEKLFF
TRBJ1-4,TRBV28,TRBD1,CASSSTQGQVEEKLFF
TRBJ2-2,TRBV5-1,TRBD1,CASSSAGTGGTGELFF
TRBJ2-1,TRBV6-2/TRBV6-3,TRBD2,CASSYDGTSGRRQFF
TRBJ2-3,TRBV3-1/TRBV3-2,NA,CASSSSTANTQYF
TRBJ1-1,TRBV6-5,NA,CASSFLPGGGTEAFF
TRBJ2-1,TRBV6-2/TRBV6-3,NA,CASSFLSYNEQFF
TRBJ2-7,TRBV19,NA,CATSPGTYSYEQYF
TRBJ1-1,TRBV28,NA,CASSLVGTGRTEAFF
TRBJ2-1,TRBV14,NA,CASSQEGGEQFF
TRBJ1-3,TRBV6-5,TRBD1,CASSPGGIAGNTIYF
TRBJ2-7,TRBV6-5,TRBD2,CASEPGLGAYEQYF
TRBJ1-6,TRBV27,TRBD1,CASSPGQLMVWSPLHF
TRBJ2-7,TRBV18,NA,CASSPPASRGGEQYF